One TCR beta chain is described in this entry. What it binds is unknown. The CDR3 has 16 amino acids. Germline loops: CDR1 LGHNA, CDR2 YSLEER. V lost 0 bases to trimming and J lost 6 bases, with 14 bases between them. This sample was included in a study of cytomegalovirus exposure and HLA in healthy donors. Study-level information: Early released data comprised tens of millions of unique TCRs from HLA-typed donors.

Study-level results: Donors belonging to an Asian-associated ancestry cluster reportedly showed fewer N-insertions in productive TCRs than the roughly 670-donor mean, according to what a later analysis found.

The PCR made use of 60 Vbeta and 13 Jbeta primers. The authors' processing: Approximately 11 million shared chains were among roughly 81 million unique TCR beta chains counted in a later analysis. Using immunoSEQ multiplex PCR, the repertoire was profiled, and TCRdb retains in-frame clones only, with some absent. The V and J calls and clone size were taken over from that table, and D and trimming were inferred from the DNA. The profile covers 150,000 to 200,000 clones, with roughly 85% appearing a single time and 3.5% to 5% taken by the ten largest. The specimen sequenced was PBMCs. The sequence was obtained from a woman aged 30 to 39 in good health and CMV-seropositive. The chain carries TRBV4-3 and TRBJ1-4; D is perhaps TRBD1 (6 bases). The CDR3 protein is CASSQDGTGNHEKLFF. For the CDR3, the DNA is TGCGCCAGCAGCCAAGATGGTACAGGGAACCATGAAAAACTGTTTTTT.